This passage covers 6 T cell receptor beta chains from one sample sequenced in a study of Ad26.COV2.S vaccination and SARS-CoV-2 variants. The treatment: around 19 received Ad26.COV2.S at low or high dose, single or two shots; roughly 5 received placebo; per-sample allocation not given. Day 63 after the first vaccine or placebo injection was the time point for sampling. Assay used: immunoSEQ multiplex PCR; TCRdb lists only in-frame clones, some missing. The sample contains about 220,000 clones, approximately 88% of which appear only once. The sample consisted of peripheral blood, taken in a trial of Ad26.COV2.S vaccine versus placebo. Every receptor here comes from a person aged 18-65 years who received the Ad26.COV2.S COVID-19 vaccine or a placebo.

This clone occurred a few times. The V and J genes are TRBV3-1 (or the pseudogene TRBV3-2) and TRBJ2-3; possibly TRBD2 for D (6 bases). Germline CDR1 LGHDT, CDR2 YNNKEL (reference sequence). CDR3 size: 15 residues. V was trimmed by 2 bases and J by 3 bases, leaving 12 bases between them. In nucleotides, the CDR3 is TGTGCCAGCAGCCAAAGACTAGGTCGGACAGATACGCAGTATTTT. Translation: CASSQRLGRTDTQYF.

The chain couples TRBV6-4 to TRBJ1-2; 11 bases fit TRBD1. The CDR3 totals 15 residues. Trimming at V came to 7 bases and at J to 2 bases, leaving 6 bases not matched to a gene. Germline values: CDR1 MRHNA, CDR2 SNTAGT. This CDR3 reads CASTRGQGENYGYTF. CDR3 DNA: TGTGCCAGCACCAGGGGACAGGGGGAGAACTATGGCTACACCTTC.

V is TRBV5-8 and J is TRBJ1-1; D uncertain. This CDR3 has 13 amino acids. V was clipped by 3 bases and J by 10 bases, with 16 bases between them. CDR1 and CDR2 from the germline V gene are SGHTS and YDEGEE. The CDR3 loop is CASSSGWGRRAFF. CDR3 in DNA: TGTGCCAGCAGCTCAGGTTGGGGTCGGAGAGCTTTCTTT.

This sequence joins TRBV6-2 or TRBV6-3 and TRBJ1-1; maybe TRBD1 (6 bases). The CDR3 has 16 residues. CDR1 is MNHEY, CDR2 SVGEGT, per germline. V dropped 0 bases and J dropped 5 bases, with 16 bases sitting between them. The CDR3 DNA is TGTGCCAGCAGTTACTCGAGATTGGGGGCAAATACTGAAGCTTTCTTT. It specifies CASSYSRLGANTEAFF.

The chain links TRBV7-2 to TRBJ1-5; the D gene is possibly TRBD1 (5 bases). The CDR3 has 17 residues. V gave up 5 bases and J gave up 7 bases, with 24 bases separating them. Germline V gives CDR1 SGHTA, CDR2 FQGNSA. Written as DNA, the CDR3 is TGTGCCAGCAGCCCCTACCCAGAGGGGACGAGAAAGCAGCCCCAGCATTTT. Translation gives CASSPYPEGTRKQPQHF.

The V call is TRBV7-2, the J call TRBJ1-2, with D tentatively TRBD1 (6 bases). V lost 1 base and J 3 bases, leaving 21 bases between the germline ends. This CDR3 spans 18 amino acids. Per germline, CDR1 SGHTA and CDR2 FQGNSA. The CDR3 DNA follows: TGTGCCAGCAGCTTAGAGGGGAAGGAGACGGCAGGGGACTATGGCTACACCTTC. Protein sequence: CASSLEGKETAGDYGYTF.